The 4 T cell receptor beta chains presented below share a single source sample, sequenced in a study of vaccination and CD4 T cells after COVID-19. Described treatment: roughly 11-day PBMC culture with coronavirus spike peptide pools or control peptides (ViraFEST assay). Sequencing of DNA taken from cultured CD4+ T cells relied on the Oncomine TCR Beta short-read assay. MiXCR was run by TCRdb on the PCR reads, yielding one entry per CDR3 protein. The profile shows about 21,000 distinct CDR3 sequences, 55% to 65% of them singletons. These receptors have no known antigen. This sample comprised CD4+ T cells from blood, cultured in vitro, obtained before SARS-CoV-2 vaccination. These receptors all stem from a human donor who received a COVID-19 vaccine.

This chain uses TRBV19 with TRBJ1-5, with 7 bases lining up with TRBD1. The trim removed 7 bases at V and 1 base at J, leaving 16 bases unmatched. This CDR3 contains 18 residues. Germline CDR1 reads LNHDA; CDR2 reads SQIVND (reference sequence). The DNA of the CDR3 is TGTGCCAGTACCCCCAGACTCGCCCAGACAGGGAGCAATCAGCCCCAGCATTTT. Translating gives CASTPRLAQTGSNQPQHF.

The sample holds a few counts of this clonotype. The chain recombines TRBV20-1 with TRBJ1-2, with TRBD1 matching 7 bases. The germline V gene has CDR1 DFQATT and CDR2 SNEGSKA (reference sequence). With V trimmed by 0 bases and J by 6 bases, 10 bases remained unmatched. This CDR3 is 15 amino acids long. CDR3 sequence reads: CSARDLRNRGNGYTF. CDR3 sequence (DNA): TGCAGTGCTAGAGATCTTCGTAACAGGGGAAATGGCTACACCTTC.

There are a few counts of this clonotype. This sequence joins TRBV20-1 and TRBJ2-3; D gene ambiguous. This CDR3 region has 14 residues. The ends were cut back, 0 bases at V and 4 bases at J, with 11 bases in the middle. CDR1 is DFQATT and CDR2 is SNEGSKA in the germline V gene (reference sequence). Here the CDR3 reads CSARDLDRADTQYF. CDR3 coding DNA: TGCAGTGCTAGAGATCTGGATAGGGCAGATACGCAGTATTTT.

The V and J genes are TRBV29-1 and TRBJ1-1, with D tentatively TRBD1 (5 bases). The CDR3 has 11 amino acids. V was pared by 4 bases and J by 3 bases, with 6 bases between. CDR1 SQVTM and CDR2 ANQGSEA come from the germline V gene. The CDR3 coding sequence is TGCAGCGTTGGGGGGTACACTGAAGCTTTCTTT. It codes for CSVGGYTEAFF.